This TCR beta chain originates from a study of blood T cells in healthy people across ages. Across the whole study: In model experiments, template switching was able to capture about one barcoded beta molecule for every two T cells that were present. Study-level results: Higher naive T cell percentage went strongly together with higher TCR beta diversity. TCR beta diversity per million T cells fell roughly linearly with age.

Donor samples were obtained from healthy Caucasian individuals from Russia, aged about 6 to 100. Next came a second PCR, run for about 7 to 12 cycles, which used a sample-barcoded 5' primer along with a J-beta primer mix. TCRdb reprocessed the 5' RACE reads via MiXCR and lists one record per CDR3 protein. The repertoire holds about 1 million distinct CDR3 sequences, with more than 40% as singletons. The germline CDR1 and CDR2 sequences are MNHNY and SVGAGI (reference sequence). The junction had 4 bases not matched to a gene; V was cut back by 7 bases and J by 1 base. This CDR3 comprises 14 residues. A few counts support this clonotype. Its antigen is as yet unknown.

Sequenced sample: blood. The chain joins TRBV6-6 to TRBJ2-5, with 9 bases identical to TRBD1. This receptor was identified in a woman aged 55-70 years in good health. The CDR3: CASIPTGGQETQYF. For the CDR3, the DNA is TGTGCCAGCATTCCGACAGGGGGCCAAGAGACCCAGTACTTC.